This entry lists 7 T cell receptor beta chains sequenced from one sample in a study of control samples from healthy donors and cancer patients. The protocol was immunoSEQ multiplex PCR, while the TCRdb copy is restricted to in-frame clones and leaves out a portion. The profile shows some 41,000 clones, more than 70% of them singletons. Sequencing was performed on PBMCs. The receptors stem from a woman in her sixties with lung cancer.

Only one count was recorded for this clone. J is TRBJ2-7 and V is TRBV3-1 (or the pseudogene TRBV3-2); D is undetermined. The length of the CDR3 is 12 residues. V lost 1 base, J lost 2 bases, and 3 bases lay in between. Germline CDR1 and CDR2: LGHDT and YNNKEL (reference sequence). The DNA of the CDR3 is TGTGCCAGCAGCCAAGTGCCCTACGAGCAGTACTTC. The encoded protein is CASSQVPYEQYF.

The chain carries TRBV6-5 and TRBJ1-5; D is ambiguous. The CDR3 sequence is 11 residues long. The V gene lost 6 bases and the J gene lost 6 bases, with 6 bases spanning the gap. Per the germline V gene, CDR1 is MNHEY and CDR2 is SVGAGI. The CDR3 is CASRRVQPQHF. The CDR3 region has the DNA TGTGCCAGCAGGAGAGTTCAGCCCCAGCATTTT.

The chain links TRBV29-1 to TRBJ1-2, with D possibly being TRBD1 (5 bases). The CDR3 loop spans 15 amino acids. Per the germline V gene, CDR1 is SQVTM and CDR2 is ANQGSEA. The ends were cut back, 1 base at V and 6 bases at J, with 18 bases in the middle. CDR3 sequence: CSVEVTRGTRDGYTF. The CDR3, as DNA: TGCAGCGTTGAAGTAACGAGGGGAACCAGGGATGGCTACACCTTC.

DNA of the CDR3: TGCGCCAGCAGCCCACCTAACAGGCCTTCCTACGAGCAGTACTTC. Its protein is CASSPPNRPSYEQYF. The rearrangement uses TRBV5-1 and TRBJ2-7; D possibly corresponds to TRBD1 (5 bases). This CDR3 spans 15 amino acids. Germline values: CDR1 SGHRS, CDR2 YFSETQ. Trimming shortened V by 4 bases and J by 1 base, and 15 bases separated the two germline ends.

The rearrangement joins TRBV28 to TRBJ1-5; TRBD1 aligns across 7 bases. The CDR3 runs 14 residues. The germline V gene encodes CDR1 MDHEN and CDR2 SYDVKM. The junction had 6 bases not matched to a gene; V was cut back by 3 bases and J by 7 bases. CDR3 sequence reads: CASSFAGGGQPQHF. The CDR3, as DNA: TGTGCCAGCAGTTTCGCAGGGGGAGGCCAGCCCCAGCATTTT.

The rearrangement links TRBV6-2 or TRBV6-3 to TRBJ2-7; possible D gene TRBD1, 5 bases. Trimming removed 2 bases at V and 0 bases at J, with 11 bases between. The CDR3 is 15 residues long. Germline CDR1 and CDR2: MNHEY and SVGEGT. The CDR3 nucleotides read TGTGCCAGCAGTTACGTTTTGACAGCCTCCTACGAGCAGTACTTC. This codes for CASSYVLTASYEQYF.

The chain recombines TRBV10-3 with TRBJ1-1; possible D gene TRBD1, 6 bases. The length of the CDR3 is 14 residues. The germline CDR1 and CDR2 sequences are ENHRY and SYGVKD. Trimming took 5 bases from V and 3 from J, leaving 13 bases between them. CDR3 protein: CAISPRQEHTEAFF. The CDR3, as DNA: TGTGCCATCAGTCCCCGACAGGAGCACACTGAAGCTTTCTTT.